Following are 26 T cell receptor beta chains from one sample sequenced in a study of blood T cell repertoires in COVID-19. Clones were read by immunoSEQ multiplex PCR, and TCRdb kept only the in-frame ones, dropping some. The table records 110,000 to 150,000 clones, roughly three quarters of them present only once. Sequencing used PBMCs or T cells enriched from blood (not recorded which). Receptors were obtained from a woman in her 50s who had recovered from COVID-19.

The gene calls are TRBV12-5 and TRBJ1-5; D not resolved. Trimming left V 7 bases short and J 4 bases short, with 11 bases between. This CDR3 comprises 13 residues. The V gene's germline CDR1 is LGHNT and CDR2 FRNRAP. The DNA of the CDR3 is TGTGCTAGTGAGCAGGCGAGAAATCAGCCCCAGCATTTT. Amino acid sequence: CASEQARNQPQHF.

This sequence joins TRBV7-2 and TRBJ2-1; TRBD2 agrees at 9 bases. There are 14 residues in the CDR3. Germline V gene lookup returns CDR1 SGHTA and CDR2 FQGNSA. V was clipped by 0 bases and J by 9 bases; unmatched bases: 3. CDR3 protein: CASSLAVRGGEQFF. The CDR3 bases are TGTGCCAGCAGCTTAGCTGTGCGGGGGGGTGAGCAGTTCTTC.

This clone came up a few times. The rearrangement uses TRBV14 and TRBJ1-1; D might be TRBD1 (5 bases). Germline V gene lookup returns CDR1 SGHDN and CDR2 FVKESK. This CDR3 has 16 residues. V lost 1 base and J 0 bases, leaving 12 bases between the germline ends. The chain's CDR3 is CASSQVRWGVNTEAFF. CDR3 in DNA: TGTGCCAGCAGCCAAGTACGGTGGGGGGTGAACACTGAAGCTTTCTTT.

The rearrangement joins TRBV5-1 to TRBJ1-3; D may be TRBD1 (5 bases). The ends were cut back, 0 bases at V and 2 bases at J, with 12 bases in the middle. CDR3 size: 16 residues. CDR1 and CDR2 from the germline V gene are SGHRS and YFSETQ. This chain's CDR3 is CASSLGTGGTGNTIYF. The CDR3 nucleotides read TGCGCCAGCAGCTTGGGGACGGGGGGTACTGGAAACACCATATATTTT.

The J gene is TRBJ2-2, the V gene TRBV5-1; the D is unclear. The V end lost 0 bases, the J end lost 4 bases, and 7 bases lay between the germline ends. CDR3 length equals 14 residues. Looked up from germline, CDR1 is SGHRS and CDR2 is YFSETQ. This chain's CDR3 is CASSLAGSTGELFF. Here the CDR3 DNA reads TGCGCCAGCAGCTTGGCCGGTTCCACCGGGGAGCTGTTTTTT. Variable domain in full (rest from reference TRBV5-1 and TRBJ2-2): KAGVTQTPRYLIKTRGQQVTLSCSPISGHRSVSWYQQTPGQGLQFLFEYFSETQRNKGNFPGRFSGRQFSNSRSEMNVSTLELGDSALYLCASSLAGSTGELFFGEGSRLTVL.

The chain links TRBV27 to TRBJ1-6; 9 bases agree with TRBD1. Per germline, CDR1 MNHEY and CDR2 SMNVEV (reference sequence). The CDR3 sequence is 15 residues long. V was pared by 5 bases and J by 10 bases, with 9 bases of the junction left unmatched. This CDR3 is CASSPFDRGASPLHF. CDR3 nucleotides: TGTGCCAGCAGTCCCTTTGACAGGGGGGCCTCACCCCTCCACTTT.

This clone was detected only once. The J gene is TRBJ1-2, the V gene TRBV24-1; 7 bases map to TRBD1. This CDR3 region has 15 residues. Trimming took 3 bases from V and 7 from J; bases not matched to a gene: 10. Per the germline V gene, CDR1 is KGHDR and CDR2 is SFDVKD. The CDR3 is CATSDQPGGLSGYTF. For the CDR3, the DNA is TGTGCCACCAGTGATCAACCAGGGGGGTTGTCTGGCTACACCTTC.

CDR3 amino acids: CASSLPGMSAETQYF. For the CDR3, the DNA is TGTGCCAGCAGCTTGCCAGGGATGAGTGCGGAGACCCAGTACTTC. The V gene is TRBV5-6, the J gene TRBJ2-5; a weak D match, TRBD1 (5 bases). V gave up 1 base and J gave up 5 bases, with 15 bases separating them. This CDR3 is 15 amino acids long. Germline CDR1 is SGHDT and CDR2 is YYEEEE. The full variable domain, rest sourced from reference TRBV5-6 and TRBJ2-5, is DAGVTQSPTHLIKTRGQQVTLRCSPKSGHDTVSWYQQALGQGPQFIFQYYEEEERQRGNFPDRFSGHQFPNYSSELNVNALLLGDSALYLCASSLPGMSAETQYFGPGTRLLVL.

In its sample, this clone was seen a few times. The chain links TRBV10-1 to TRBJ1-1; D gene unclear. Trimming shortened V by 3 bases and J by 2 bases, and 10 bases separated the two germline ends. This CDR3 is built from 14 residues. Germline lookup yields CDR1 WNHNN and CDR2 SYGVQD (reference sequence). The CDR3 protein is CASSDEGFNTEAFF. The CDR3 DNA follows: TGCGCCAGCAGTGACGAGGGATTTAACACTGAAGCTTTCTTT.

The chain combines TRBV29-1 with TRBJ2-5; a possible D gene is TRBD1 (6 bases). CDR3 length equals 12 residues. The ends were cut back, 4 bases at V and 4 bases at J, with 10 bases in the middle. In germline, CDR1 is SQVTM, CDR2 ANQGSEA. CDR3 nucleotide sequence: TGCAGCGTTGTAGGACAGTCAGAGACCCAGTACTTC. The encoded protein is CSVVGQSETQYF.

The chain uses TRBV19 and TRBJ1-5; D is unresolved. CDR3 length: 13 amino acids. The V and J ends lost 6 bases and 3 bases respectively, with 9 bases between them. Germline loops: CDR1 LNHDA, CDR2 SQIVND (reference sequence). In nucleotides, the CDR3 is TGTGCCAGTAGCATTCAGTTCAATCAGCCCCAGCATTTT. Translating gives CASSIQFNQPQHF. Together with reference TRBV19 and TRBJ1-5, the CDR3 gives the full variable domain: DGGITQSPKYLFRKEGQNVTLSCEQNLNHDAMYWYRQDPGQGLRLIYYSQIVNDFQKGDIAEGYSVSREKKESFPLTVTSAQKNPTAFYLCASSIQFNQPQHFGDGTRLSIL.

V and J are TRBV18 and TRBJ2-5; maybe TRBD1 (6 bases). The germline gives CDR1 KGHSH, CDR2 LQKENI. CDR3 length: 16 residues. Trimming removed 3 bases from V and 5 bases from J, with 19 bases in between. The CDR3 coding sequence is TGTGCCAGCTCACCCACAGGGTTTGGTTTTCGGGAGACCCAGTACTTC. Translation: CASSPTGFGFRETQYF.

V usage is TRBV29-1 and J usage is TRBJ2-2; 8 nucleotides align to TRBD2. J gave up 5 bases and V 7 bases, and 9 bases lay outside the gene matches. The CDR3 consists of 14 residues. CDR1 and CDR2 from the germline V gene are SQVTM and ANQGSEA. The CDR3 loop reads CSGTAGGGTGELFF. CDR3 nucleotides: TGCAGCGGCACCGCGGGGGGAGGAACCGGGGAGCTGTTTTTT.

CDR3 sequence reads: CASSSDRAAIQYF. CDR3 nucleotides: TGTGCCAGCAGTTCGGACAGGGCGGCAATTCAGTACTTC. The chain carries TRBV27 and TRBJ2-4; 8 nucleotides align to TRBD1. CDR3 length: 13 amino acids. Unmatched junction bases numbered 6, after V lost 4 bases and J lost 10 bases. From germline, CDR1 is MNHEY and CDR2 SMNVEV (reference sequence).

The CDR3 sequence: CASSVTGLNQPQHF. The CDR3 DNA reads TGTGCCAGCAGTGTAACAGGTCTCAATCAGCCCCAGCATTTT. The chain uses TRBV2 and TRBJ1-5, with D perhaps matching TRBD1 (5 bases). This CDR3 has 14 amino acids. Germline values: CDR1 SNHLY, CDR2 FYNNEI. V was clipped by 4 bases and J by 3 bases, with 10 bases between them.

Here the CDR3 DNA reads TGTGCCAGCACCCCCTCCGAGGGAGAGCAGTACTTC. This translates into CASTPSEGEQYF. This rearrangement joins TRBV6-2 or TRBV6-3 to TRBJ2-7; D is possibly TRBD2 (5 bases). There are 12 residues in the CDR3. Germline assignment: CDR1 MNHEY and CDR2 SVGEGT. Trimming took 7 bases from V and 7 from J, leaving 14 bases between them.

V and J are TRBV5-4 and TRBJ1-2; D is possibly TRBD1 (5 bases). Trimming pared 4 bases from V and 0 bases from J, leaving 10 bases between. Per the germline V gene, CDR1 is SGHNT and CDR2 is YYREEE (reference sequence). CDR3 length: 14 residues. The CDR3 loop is CASSTGGTNYGYTF. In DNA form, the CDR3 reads TGTGCCAGCAGCACTGGGGGGACTAACTATGGCTACACCTTC.

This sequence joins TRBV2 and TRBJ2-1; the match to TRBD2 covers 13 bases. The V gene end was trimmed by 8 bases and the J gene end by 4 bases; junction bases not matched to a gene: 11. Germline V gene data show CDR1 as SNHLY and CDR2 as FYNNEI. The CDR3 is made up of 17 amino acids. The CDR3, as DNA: TGTGCCAGCTCAAGGACTAGCGGGGGCTTATTGTACAATGAGCAGTTCTTC. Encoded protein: CASSRTSGGLLYNEQFF.

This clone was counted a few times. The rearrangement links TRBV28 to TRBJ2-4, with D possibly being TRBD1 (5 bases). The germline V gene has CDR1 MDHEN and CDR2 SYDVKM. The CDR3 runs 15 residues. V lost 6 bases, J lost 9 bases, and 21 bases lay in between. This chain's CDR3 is CASSRLGAEGGIQYF. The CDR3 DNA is TGTGCCAGCAGCCGCCTAGGGGCGGAAGGCGGCATTCAGTACTTC.

The CDR3 coding sequence is TGTGCCAGCAGCCTTCGGACTAGCGGGGCGGCGGGTACCAAAAACATTCAGTACTTC. The encoded protein is CASSLRTSGAAGTKNIQYF. This chain uses TRBV3-1 (or the pseudogene TRBV3-2) with TRBJ2-4; the match to TRBD2 covers 12 bases. The CDR3 length is 19 residues. Trimming removed 4 bases from V and 2 bases from J; junction bases left unmatched: 12. The V gene's germline CDR1 is LGHDT and CDR2 YNNKEL (reference sequence).

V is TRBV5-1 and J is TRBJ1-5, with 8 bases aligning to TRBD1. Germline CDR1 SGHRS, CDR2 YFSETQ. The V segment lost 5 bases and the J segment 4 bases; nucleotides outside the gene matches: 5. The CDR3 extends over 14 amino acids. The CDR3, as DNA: TGCGCCAGCAGACCCACAGGGGGTAATCAGCCCCAGCATTTT. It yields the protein CASRPTGGNQPQHF.

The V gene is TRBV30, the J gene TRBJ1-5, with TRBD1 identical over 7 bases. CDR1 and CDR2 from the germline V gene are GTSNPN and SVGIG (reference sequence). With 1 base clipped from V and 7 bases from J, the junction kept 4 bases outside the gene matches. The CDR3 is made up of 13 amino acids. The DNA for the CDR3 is TGTGCCTGGAGTGGACAGGGACACCAGCCCCAGCATTTT. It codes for CAWSGQGHQPQHF.

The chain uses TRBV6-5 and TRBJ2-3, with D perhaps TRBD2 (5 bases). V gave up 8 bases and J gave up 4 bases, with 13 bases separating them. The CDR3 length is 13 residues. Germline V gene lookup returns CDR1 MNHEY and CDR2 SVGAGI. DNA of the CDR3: TGTGCCAGCGTACTACCCGGGGCAGATACGCAGTATTTT. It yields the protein CASVLPGADTQYF.

The CDR3 nucleotides are TGTGCCAGCAGATCCCAGGAGGTTGGGAATTCACCCCTCCACTTT. Translation gives CASRSQEVGNSPLHF. The genes are TRBV6-5 and TRBJ1-6, with D hard to call. Germline CDR1 and CDR2: MNHEY and SVGAGI. The CDR3 consists of 15 residues. Deletions cut 6 bases from V and 7 bases from J, with 16 bases between.

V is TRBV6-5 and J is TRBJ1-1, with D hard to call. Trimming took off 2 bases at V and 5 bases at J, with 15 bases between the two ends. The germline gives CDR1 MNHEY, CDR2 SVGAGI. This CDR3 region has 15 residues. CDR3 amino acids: CASSYRWSSRTEAFF. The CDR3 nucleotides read TGTGCCAGCAGTTACCGGTGGAGTAGTCGAACTGAAGCTTTCTTT.

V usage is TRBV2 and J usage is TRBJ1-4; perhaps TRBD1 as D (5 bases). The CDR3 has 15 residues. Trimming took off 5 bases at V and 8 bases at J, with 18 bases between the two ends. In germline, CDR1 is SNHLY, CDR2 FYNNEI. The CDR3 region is CASSINGGTNEKLFF. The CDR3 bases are TGTGCCAGCAGTATCAATGGGGGGACGAACGAAAAACTGTTTTTT. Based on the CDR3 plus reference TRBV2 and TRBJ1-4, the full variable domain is EPEVTQTPSHQVTQMGQEVILRCVPISNHLYFYWYRQILGQKVEFLVSFYNNEISEKSEIFDDQFSVERPDGSNFTLKIRSTKLEDSAMYFCASSINGGTNEKLFFGSGTQLSVL.